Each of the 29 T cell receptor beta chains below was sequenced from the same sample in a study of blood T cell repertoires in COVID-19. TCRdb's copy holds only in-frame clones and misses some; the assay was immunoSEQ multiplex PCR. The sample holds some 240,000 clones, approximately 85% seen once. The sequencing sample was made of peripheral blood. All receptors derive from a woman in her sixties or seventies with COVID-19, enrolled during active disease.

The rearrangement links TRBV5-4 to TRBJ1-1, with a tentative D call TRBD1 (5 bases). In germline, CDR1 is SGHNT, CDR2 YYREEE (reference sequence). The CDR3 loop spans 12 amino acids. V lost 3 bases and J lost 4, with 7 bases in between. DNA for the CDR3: TGTGCCAGCAGCTCCCAGGGCACTGAAGCTTTCTTT. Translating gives CASSSQGTEAFF.

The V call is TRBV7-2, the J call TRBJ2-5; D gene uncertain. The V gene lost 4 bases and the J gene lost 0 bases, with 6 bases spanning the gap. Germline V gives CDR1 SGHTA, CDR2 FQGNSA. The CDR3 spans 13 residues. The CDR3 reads CASSSLYQETQYF. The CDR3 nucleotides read TGTGCCAGCAGCTCCCTATACCAAGAGACCCAGTACTTC.

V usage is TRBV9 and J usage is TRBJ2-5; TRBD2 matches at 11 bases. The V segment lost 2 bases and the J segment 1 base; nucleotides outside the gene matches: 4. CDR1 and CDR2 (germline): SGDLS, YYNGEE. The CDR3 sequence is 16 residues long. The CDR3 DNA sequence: TGTGCCAGCAGCGTGGGACTAGCGGAGGGCCAAGAGACCCAGTACTTC. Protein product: CASSVGLAEGQETQYF.

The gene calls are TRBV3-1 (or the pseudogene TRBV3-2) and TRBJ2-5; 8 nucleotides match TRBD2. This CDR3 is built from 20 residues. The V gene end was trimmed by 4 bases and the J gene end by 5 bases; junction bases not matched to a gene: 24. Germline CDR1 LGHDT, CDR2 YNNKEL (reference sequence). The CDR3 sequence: CASSPDMHTTSGAGAETQYF. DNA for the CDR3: TGTGCCAGCAGCCCCGACATGCATACGACTAGTGGAGCGGGAGCTGAGACCCAGTACTTC.

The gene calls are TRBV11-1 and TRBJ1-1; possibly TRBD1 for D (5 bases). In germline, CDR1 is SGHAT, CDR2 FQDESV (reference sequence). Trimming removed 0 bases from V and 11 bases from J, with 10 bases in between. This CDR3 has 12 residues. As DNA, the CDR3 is TGTGCCAGCAGCTTAGCACGACAGAAGGCTTTCTTT. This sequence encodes CASSLARQKAFF.

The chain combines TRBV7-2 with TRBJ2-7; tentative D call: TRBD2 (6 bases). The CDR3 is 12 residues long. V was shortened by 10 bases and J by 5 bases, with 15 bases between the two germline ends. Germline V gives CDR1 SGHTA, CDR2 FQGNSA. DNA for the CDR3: TGTGCCACCAGGAGGGGAGGAGACGAGCAGTACTTC. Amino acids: CATRRGGDEQYF.

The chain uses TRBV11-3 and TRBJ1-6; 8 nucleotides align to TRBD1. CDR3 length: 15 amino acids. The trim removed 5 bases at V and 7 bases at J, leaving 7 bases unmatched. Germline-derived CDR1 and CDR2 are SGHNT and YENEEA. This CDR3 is CASSRRTGNNSPLHF. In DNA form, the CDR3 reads TGTGCCAGCAGCCGCCGGACAGGGAACAATTCACCCCTCCACTTT.

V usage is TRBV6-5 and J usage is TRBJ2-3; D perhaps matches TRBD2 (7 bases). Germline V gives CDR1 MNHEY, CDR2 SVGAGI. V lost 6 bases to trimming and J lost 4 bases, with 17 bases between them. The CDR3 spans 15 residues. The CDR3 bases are TGTGCCAGCAGCCAGGGAGGGGGTCTGGCAGATACGCAGTATTTT. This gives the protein CASSQGGGLADTQYF.

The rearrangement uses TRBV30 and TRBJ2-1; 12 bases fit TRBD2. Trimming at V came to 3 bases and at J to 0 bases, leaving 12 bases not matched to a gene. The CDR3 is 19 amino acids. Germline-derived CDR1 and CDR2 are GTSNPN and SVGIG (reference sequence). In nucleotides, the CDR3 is TGTGCCTGGAGCGGACCGGGACTAGCGGGCCGTAGCTCCTACAATGAGCAGTTCTTC. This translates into CAWSGPGLAGRSSYNEQFF.

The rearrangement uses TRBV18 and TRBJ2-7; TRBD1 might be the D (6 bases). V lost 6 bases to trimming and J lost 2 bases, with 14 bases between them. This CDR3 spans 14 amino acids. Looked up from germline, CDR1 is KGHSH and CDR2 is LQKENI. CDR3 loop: CASSQGTDTYEQYF. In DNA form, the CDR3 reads TGTGCCAGCTCTCAGGGGACGGACACCTACGAGCAGTACTTC.

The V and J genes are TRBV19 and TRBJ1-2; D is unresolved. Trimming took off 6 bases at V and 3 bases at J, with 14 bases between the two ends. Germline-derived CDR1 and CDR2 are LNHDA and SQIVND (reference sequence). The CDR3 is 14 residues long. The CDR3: CASRPAWEDYGYTF. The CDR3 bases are TGTGCCAGTAGGCCTGCGTGGGAGGACTATGGCTACACCTTC.

The CDR3 loop is CASSYPGQGTNEQYF. CDR3 nucleotides: TGTGCCAGCAGCTATCCGGGACAGGGAACTAACGAGCAGTACTTC. This rearrangement joins TRBV5-6 to TRBJ2-7; TRBD1 matches at 9 bases. Germline V gene lookup returns CDR1 SGHDT and CDR2 YYEEEE. Trimming at V came to 3 bases and at J to 5 bases, leaving 9 bases not matched to a gene. CDR3 length: 15 amino acids.

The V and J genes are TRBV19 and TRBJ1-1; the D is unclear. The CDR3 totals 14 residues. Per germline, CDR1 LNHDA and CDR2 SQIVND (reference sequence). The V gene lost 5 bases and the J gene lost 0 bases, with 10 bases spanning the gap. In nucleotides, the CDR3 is TGTGCCAGTAGTCCCGGTACCATGAACACTGAAGCTTTCTTT. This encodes CASSPGTMNTEAFF.

CDR3: CASSLVRENGYTF. The CDR3 coding sequence is TGTGCCAGCAGCTTAGTACGGGAGAATGGCTACACCTTC. V usage is TRBV7-8 and J usage is TRBJ1-2; D not certain. The germline CDR1 and CDR2 sequences are SGHVS and FQNEAQ. The CDR3 covers 13 residues. Trimming removed 1 base from V and 6 bases from J, with 9 bases in between.

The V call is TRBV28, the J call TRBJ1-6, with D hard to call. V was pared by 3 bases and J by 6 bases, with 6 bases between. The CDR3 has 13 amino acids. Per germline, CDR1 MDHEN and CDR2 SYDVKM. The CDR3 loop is CASSFIANSPLHF. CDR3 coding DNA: TGTGCCAGCAGTTTCATAGCTAATTCACCCCTCCACTTT.

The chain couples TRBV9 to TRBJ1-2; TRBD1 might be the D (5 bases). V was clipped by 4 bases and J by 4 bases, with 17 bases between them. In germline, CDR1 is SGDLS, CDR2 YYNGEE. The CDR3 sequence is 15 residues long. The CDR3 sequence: CASSRDPTVPYGYTF. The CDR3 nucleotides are TGTGCCAGCAGCAGAGACCCGACAGTCCCCTATGGCTACACCTTC.

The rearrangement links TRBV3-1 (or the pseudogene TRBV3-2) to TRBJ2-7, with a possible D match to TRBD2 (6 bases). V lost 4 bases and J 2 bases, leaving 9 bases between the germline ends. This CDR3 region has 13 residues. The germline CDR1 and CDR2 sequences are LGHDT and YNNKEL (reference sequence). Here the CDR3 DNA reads TGTGCCAGCAGCCCGGGAGTCGCCTACGAGCAGTACTTC. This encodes CASSPGVAYEQYF.

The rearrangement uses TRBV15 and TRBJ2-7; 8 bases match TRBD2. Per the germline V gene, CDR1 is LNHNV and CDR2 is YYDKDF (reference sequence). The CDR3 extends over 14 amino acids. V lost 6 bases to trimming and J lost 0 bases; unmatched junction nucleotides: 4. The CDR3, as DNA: TGTGCCACCAGTGCGGGGGGTATCTCCTACGAGCAGTACTTC. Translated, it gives CATSAGGISYEQYF.

The CDR3 region is CASSSDNSPLHF. In DNA form, the CDR3 reads TGTGCCAGCAGCTCAGATAATTCACCCCTCCACTTT. The genes are TRBV7-2 and TRBJ1-6; no definite D call. Germline lookup yields CDR1 SGHTA and CDR2 FQGNSA. The CDR3 has 12 amino acids. Deletions cut 4 bases from V and 5 bases from J, with 3 bases between.

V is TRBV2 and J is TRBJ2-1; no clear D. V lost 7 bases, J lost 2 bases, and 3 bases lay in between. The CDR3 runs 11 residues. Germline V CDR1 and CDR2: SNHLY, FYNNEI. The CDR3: CASKPYNEQFF. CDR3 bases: TGTGCCAGCAAGCCCTACAATGAGCAGTTCTTC.

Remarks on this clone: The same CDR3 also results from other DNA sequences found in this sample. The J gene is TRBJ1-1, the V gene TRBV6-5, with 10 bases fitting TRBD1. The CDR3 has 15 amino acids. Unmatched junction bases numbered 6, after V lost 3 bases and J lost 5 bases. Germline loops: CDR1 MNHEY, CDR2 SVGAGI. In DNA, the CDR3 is TGTGCCAGCAGTTATTCGACAGGGGGCGATACTGAAGCTTTCTTT. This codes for CASSYSTGGDTEAFF.

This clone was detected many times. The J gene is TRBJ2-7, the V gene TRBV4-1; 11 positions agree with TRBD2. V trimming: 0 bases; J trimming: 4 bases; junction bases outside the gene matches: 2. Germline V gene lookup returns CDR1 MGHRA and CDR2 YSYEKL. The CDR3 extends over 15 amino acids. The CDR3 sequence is CASSQDLAGGYEQYF. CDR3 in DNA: TGCGCCAGCAGCCAAGATCTAGCGGGAGGTTACGAGCAGTACTTC.

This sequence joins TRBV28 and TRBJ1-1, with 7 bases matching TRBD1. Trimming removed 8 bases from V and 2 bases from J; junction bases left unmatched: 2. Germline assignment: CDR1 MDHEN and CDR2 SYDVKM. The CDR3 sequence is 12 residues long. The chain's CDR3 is CASGDSNTEAFF. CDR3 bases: TGTGCCAGCGGGGACAGTAACACTGAAGCTTTCTTT.

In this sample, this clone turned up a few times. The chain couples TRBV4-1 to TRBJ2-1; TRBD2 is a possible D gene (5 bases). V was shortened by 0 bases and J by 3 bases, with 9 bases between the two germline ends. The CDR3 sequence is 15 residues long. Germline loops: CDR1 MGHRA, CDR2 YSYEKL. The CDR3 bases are TGCGCCAGCAGCCAAGAGGACTTCTTCTACAATGAGCAGTTCTTC. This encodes CASSQEDFFYNEQFF.

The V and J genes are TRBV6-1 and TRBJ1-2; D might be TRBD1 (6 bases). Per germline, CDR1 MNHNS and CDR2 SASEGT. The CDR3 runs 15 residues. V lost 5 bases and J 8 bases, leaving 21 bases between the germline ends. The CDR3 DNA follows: TGTGCCAGCAGTCCCCCAGGGGTTTCAGGGTGGGGCTACACCTTC. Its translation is CASSPPGVSGWGYTF.

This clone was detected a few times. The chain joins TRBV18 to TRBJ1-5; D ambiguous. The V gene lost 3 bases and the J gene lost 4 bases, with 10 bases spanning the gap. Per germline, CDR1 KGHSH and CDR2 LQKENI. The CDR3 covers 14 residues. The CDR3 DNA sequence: TGTGCCAGCTCACCGAACATACCTAATCAGCCCCAGCATTTT. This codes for CASSPNIPNQPQHF.

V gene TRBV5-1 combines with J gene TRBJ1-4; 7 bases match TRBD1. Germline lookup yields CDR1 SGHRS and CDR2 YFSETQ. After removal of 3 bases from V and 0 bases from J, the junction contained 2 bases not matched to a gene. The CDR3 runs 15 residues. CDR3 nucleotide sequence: TGCGCCAGCAGCTCCACAGGGGCAACTAATGAAAAACTGTTTTTT. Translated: CASSSTGATNEKLFF. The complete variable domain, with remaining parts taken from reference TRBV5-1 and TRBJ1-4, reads KAGVTQTPRYLIKTRGQQVTLSCSPISGHRSVSWYQQTPGQGLQFLFEYFSETQRNKGNFPGRFSGRQFSNSRSEMNVSTLELGDSALYLCASSSTGATNEKLFFGSGTQLSVL.

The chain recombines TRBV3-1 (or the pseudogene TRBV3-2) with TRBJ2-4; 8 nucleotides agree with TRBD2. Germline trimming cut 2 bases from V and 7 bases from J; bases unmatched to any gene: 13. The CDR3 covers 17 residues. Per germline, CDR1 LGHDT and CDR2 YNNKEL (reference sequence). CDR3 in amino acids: CASSQNGNGGAWNIQYF. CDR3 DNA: TGTGCCAGCAGCCAAAATGGTAACGGGGGGGCCTGGAACATTCAGTACTTC.

Written as DNA, the CDR3 is TGTGCCAGCGTGCGGGGGACAGGGACTGAAAAACTGTTTTTT. Protein sequence: CASVRGTGTEKLFF. This chain uses TRBV19 with TRBJ1-4; 9 nucleotides align to TRBD1. The CDR3 runs 14 residues. Trimming at V came to 9 bases and at J to 7 bases, leaving 9 bases not matched to a gene. Germline V gene data show CDR1 as LNHDA and CDR2 as SQIVND (reference sequence).